Each of the 11 T cell receptor beta chains below was sequenced from the same sample in a study of shared clonotypes between healthy human individuals. Only in-frame clones appear in the TCRdb table, and some are missing; sequencing was by immunoSEQ multiplex PCR. This table has about half a million clones, roughly three quarters appearing once. The sample consisted of PBMCs. The receptors were sampled from a woman in her thirties or forties in good health. Some clones in this sample may be carry-over from other donors' samples.

CDR3 DNA sequence: TGTGCCAGTAGTAACGGGACAGGGGGCGAACTCTCTGGGGCCAACGTCCTGACTTTC. The encoded protein is CASSNGTGGELSGANVLTF. This sequence joins TRBV19 and TRBJ2-6; 12 bases are a match to TRBD1. Trimming removed 4 bases from V and 0 bases from J; junction bases left unmatched: 7. Germline V gene data show CDR1 as LNHDA and CDR2 as SQIVND (reference sequence). The CDR3 is 19 amino acids.

Concerning this clone itself: A read error may be the cause here, since a much bigger clone is one base away. This chain uses TRBV28 with TRBJ1-6; D remains ambiguous. The germline V gene encodes CDR1 MDHEN and CDR2 SYDVKM. The CDR3 consists of 14 residues. The CDR3 spells CVSSSHQRVSPLHF. The CDR3 DNA reads TGTGTCAGCAGCTCTCACCAGCGCGTGTCACCCCTCCACTTT.

Points on this clone: It is likely a read error: a sequence one base away is far more abundant. At the DNA level, this CDR3 is encoded by other sequences in the same sample as well. The genes are TRBV4-3 and TRBJ1-4; 7 positions agree with TRBD1. After removal of 4 bases from V and 8 bases from J, the junction contained 10 bases not matched to a gene. The CDR3 loop spans 15 amino acids. The germline V gene has CDR1 LGHNA and CDR2 YSLEER. This chain's CDR3 is CASSRETGKEEKLFF. CDR3 sequence (DNA): TGCGCCAGCAGCCGAGAGACAGGGAAGGAGGAAAAACTGTTTTTT.

A note on this clone: A far more abundant clone sits one base away, making this likely a read error. The chain uses TRBV29-1 and TRBJ2-1; TRBD1 might be the D (6 bases). The germline V gene encodes CDR1 SQVTM and CDR2 ANQGSEA. Trimming pared 2 bases from V and 0 bases from J, leaving 14 bases between. The CDR3 spans 16 residues. The CDR3 loop is CSVEIAADSSYNEQFF. CDR3 in DNA: TGCAGCGTTGAAATCGCAGCGGACAGCTCCTACAATGAGCAGTTCTTC.

The V and J genes are TRBV30 and TRBJ1-1; maybe TRBD1 (5 bases). Germline CDR1 and CDR2: GTSNPN and SVGIG (reference sequence). Trimming cost V 3 bases and J 1 base, with 15 bases left between them. The CDR3 has 15 amino acids. CDR3 nucleotides: TGTGCCTGGAGCCGCGGATCGCAGGGGAACACTGAAGCTTTCTTT. This translates into CAWSRGSQGNTEAFF.

The sample holds many counts of this clone. The V and J genes are TRBV19 and TRBJ2-3; D uncertain. Germline V CDR1 and CDR2: LNHDA, SQIVND (reference sequence). The germline V and J ends were trimmed by 5 bases and 14 bases, with 17 bases remaining between them. This CDR3 spans 12 amino acids. The CDR3, as DNA: TGTGCCAGTAGTTCGCCGGGCCAAGGCTTGTATTTT. Protein sequence: CASSSPGQGLYF. Combining the CDR3 with reference TRBV19 and TRBJ2-3 gives the whole variable domain DGGITQSPKYLFRKEGQNVTLSCEQNLNHDAMYWYRQDPGQGLRLIYYSQIVNDFQKGDIAEGYSVSREKKESFPLTVTSAQKNPTAFYLCASSSPGQGLYFGPGTRLTVL.

The rearrangement uses TRBV4-3 and TRBJ1-2; 12 bases are shared with TRBD1. Germline assignment: CDR1 LGHNA and CDR2 YSLEER. The CDR3 is 16 residues long. The junction had 3 bases not matched to a gene; V was cut back by 0 bases and J by 4 bases. The CDR3 sequence is CASSQDGTGGIYGYTF. CDR3 bases: TGCGCCAGCAGCCAAGATGGGACAGGGGGCATCTATGGCTACACCTTC.

Remarks on this clone: Other DNA sequences within the sample encode an identical CDR3. The chain employs TRBV29-1 and TRBJ2-7; 9 bases fit TRBD1. Trimming removed 7 bases from V and 1 base from J; junction bases left unmatched: 5. CDR1 is SQVTM, CDR2 ANQGSEA, per germline. The CDR3 consists of 13 residues. The CDR3 protein is CSGTTGGSYEQYF. The CDR3 bases are TGCAGCGGTACGACAGGGGGGTCCTACGAGCAGTACTTC.

The chain employs TRBV4-3 and TRBJ2-2; D assignment may be TRBD1 or TRBD2 (5 bases each). The CDR3 is made up of 16 amino acids. Trimming shortened V by 4 bases and J by 1 base, and 13 bases separated the two germline ends. CDR1 is LGHNA, CDR2 YSLEER, per germline. CDR3 bases: TGCGCCAGCAGCCCCCGGACGGGGCTGAACACCGGGGAGCTGTTTTTT. This sequence encodes CASSPRTGLNTGELFF.

The chain combines TRBV7-3 with TRBJ2-3; no firm D call. Per germline, CDR1 SGHTA and CDR2 FQGTGA. There are 16 residues in the CDR3. V was clipped by 1 base and J by 2 bases, with 13 bases between them. The CDR3 bases are TGTGCCAGCAGCTTAAGGCCTTCCCTCAACACAGATACGCAGTATTTT. It yields the protein CASSLRPSLNTDTQYF. Based on the CDR3 plus reference TRBV7-3 and TRBJ2-3, the full variable domain is GAGVSQTPSNKVTEKGKYVELRCDPISGHTALYWYRQSLGQGPEFLIYFQGTGAADDSGLPNDRFFAVRPEGSVSTLKIQRTERGDSAVYLCASSLRPSLNTDTQYFGPGTRLTVL.

The V gene is TRBV28, the J gene TRBJ2-5; D unclear. The germline V gene encodes CDR1 MDHEN and CDR2 SYDVKM. The CDR3 length is 14 residues. Deletions cut 4 bases from V and 4 bases from J, with 13 bases between. The CDR3 loop is CASSWYAGPETQYF. CDR3 sequence (DNA): TGTGCCAGCAGTTGGTATGCCGGCCCAGAGACCCAGTACTTC.